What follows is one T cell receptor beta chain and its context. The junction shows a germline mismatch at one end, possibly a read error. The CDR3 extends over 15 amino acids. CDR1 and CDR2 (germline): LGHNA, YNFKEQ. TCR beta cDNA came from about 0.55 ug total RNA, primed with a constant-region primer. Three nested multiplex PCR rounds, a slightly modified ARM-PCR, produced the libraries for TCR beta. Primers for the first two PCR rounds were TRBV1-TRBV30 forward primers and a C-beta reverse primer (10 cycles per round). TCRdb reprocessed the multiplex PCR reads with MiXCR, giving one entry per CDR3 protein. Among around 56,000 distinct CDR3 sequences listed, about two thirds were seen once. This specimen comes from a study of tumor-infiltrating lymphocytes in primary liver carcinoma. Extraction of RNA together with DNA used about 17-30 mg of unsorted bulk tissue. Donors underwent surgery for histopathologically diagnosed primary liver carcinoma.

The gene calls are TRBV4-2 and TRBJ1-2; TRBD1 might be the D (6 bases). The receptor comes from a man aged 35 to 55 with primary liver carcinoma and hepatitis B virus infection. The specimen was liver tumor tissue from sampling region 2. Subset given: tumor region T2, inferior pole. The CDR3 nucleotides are TGTACCAGCAGCCAAGACATGGGCAGGGGTGGTGGCTACGCCTTC. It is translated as CTSSQDMGRGGGYAF.